This T cell receptor beta chain was captured in a study of spatial heterogeneity in lung cancer. Time point reported: sample taken at primary tumor resection. Researchers sequenced whole RNA taken from tumor, nontumor lung or frozen PBMC without sorting. The length of the CDR3 is 14 residues. V was clipped by 5 bases and J by 10 bases, with 18 bases between them. Germline CDR1 MNHEY, CDR2 SVGEGT. This clonotype was picked up a small number of times. MiXCR was run by TCRdb on the 5' RACE reads, yielding one entry per CDR3 protein. Of 40,000 to 45,000 distinct CDR3 sequences listed, roughly 13% were seen once; the top ten hold about 55%.

The rearrangement joins TRBV6-2 or TRBV6-3 to TRBJ2-1; D not certain. This clonotype originated in a male donor with early-stage non-small cell lung cancer. Specimen: PBMCs, collected at surgery. Here the CDR3 reads CASSPSTVSQEQFF. The DNA of the CDR3 is TGTGCCAGCAGTCCATCGACCGTTTCTCAGGAGCAGTTCTTC.